These 13 T cell receptor beta chains were sequenced from one sample in a study of control samples from healthy donors and cancer patients. Libraries were prepared by immunoSEQ multiplex PCR; TCRdb keeps only in-frame clonotypes and omits some of them. The repertoire holds about 160,000 clones, with just over 90% as singletons. The specimen sequenced was blood. The receptors were gathered from a woman aged 60-70 years in good health.

The J gene is TRBJ2-7, the V gene TRBV18, with D perhaps being TRBD1 or TRBD2 (5 bases each). CDR1 and CDR2 (germline): KGHSH, LQKENI. The CDR3 runs 14 residues. The V gene lost 0 bases and the J gene lost 8 bases, with 14 bases spanning the gap. Here the CDR3 reads CASSPPHGGGKQYF. The CDR3 DNA sequence: TGTGCCAGCTCACCACCGCATGGGGGTGGTAAGCAGTACTTC.

The chain uses TRBV30 and TRBJ1-6, with D unresolved. Germline V gene lookup returns CDR1 GTSNPN and CDR2 SVGIG (reference sequence). The CDR3 is 13 amino acids. The V end was cut by 7 bases, the J end by 9 bases, with 16 bases between. The CDR3 loop reads CASQEVGFSPLHF. The DNA for the CDR3 is TGTGCCTCCCAAGAGGTGGGGTTTTCACCCCTCCACTTT.

V usage is TRBV5-8 and J usage is TRBJ1-4; 7 bases line up with TRBD1. CDR1 is SGHTS, CDR2 YDEGEE, per germline. V lost 4 bases to trimming and J lost 5 bases; unmatched junction nucleotides: 5. The CDR3 length is 14 residues. For the CDR3, the DNA is TGTGCCAGCAGCCCACAGGGGAGAAATGAAAAACTGTTTTTT. It is translated as CASSPQGRNEKLFF.

This chain uses TRBV7-8 with TRBJ1-1, with D possibly being TRBD1 (5 bases). This CDR3 is 13 amino acids long. Germline lookup yields CDR1 SGHVS and CDR2 FQNEAQ. V shed 5 bases and J shed 10 bases, with 17 bases lying between them. The CDR3 DNA follows: TGTGCCAGCAGCGATAGGTGGGGGAAGGCAGCTTTCTTT. Translated, it gives CASSDRWGKAAFF.

The chain carries TRBV5-4 and TRBJ2-1; 15 bases agree with TRBD2. V gave up 4 bases and J gave up 5 bases; unmatched junction bases: 7. Looked up from germline, CDR1 is SGHNT and CDR2 is YYREEE (reference sequence). CDR3 length: 17 residues. Here the CDR3 DNA reads TGTGCCAGCAGCCCGGGACTAGCGGGGGGCGACGACAATGAGCAGTTCTTC. It translates to CASSPGLAGGDDNEQFF.

The chain employs TRBV4-3 and TRBJ2-7; TRBD1 might be the D (6 bases). The V and J ends lost 1 base and 0 bases respectively, with 13 bases between them. The CDR3 is 16 residues long. Germline V gene sequence: CDR1 LGHNA, CDR2 YSLEER. The CDR3 sequence is CASSQGGPLSSYEQYF. The CDR3 DNA is TGCGCCAGCAGCCAAGGGGGGCCCCTGAGCTCCTACGAGCAGTACTTC.

This clone was seen just once. This chain connects TRBV30 to TRBJ1-4; D possibly corresponds to TRBD1 (5 bases). Trimming pared 5 bases from V and 3 bases from J, leaving 13 bases between. The CDR3 has 14 residues. Looked up from germline, CDR1 is GTSNPN and CDR2 is SVGIG (reference sequence). CDR3 amino acids: CAWEGPGANEKLFF. The CDR3 DNA reads TGTGCCTGGGAGGGTCCGGGGGCTAATGAAAAACTGTTTTTT.

V and J are TRBV19 and TRBJ2-7, with D possibly TRBD1 on 5 matching bases. Germline V CDR1 and CDR2: LNHDA, SQIVND (reference sequence). V was shortened by 5 bases and J by 2 bases, with 16 bases between the two germline ends. This CDR3 contains 15 residues. This CDR3 is CASSQGRLATYEQYF. DNA of the CDR3: TGTGCCAGTAGTCAGGGCCGTTTGGCTACCTACGAGCAGTACTTC. Together with reference TRBV19 and TRBJ2-7, the CDR3 gives the full variable domain: DGGITQSPKYLFRKEGQNVTLSCEQNLNHDAMYWYRQDPGQGLRLIYYSQIVNDFQKGDIAEGYSVSREKKESFPLTVTSAQKNPTAFYLCASSQGRLATYEQYFGPGTRLTVT.

V and J are TRBV9 and TRBJ1-6; TRBD1 might be the D (5 bases). The CDR3 is 15 amino acids. The germline V gene has CDR1 SGDLS and CDR2 YYNGEE. V was cut by 4 bases and J by 4 bases, with 12 bases left in between. CDR3 in amino acids: CASSIGQSYNSPLHF. DNA of the CDR3: TGTGCCAGCAGCATCGGACAAAGTTATAATTCACCCCTCCACTTT.

The V and J genes are TRBV4-2 and TRBJ1-2; 7 bases match TRBD1. Germline trimming cut 0 bases from V and 4 bases from J; bases unmatched to any gene: 8. Germline CDR1 and CDR2: LGHNA and YNFKEQ. CDR3 size: 16 residues. The CDR3 is CASSQDFLGQLYGYTF. CDR3 coding DNA: TGTGCCAGCAGCCAAGATTTTTTGGGACAGCTCTATGGCTACACCTTC.

The chain is built from TRBV21-1 and TRBJ1-1. TRBV21-1 is marked as a pseudogene. The CDR3 runs to 19 residues. This chain's CDR3 is CASSKVRAGSGRASTEAFF. CDR3 nucleotide sequence: TGTGCCAGCAGCAAGGTCAGGGCGGGATCTGGGAGAGCGTCCACTGAAGCTTTCTTT.

V usage is TRBV2 and J usage is TRBJ1-5; a weak D match, TRBD1 (6 bases). From germline, CDR1 is SNHLY and CDR2 FYNNEI. The CDR3 is made up of 13 amino acids. Trimming cost V 8 bases and J 0 bases, with 8 bases left between them. This CDR3 is CASHRDSNQPQHF. CDR3 bases: TGTGCCAGCCACAGGGATAGCAATCAGCCCCAGCATTTT.

This chain joins TRBV7-3 and TRBJ2-3; 11 bases align to TRBD1. With 5 bases clipped from V and 4 bases from J, the junction kept 5 bases outside the gene matches. Per germline, CDR1 SGHTA and CDR2 FQGTGA. CDR3 length: 15 residues. The chain's CDR3 is CASSPRTGGSDTQYF. The CDR3 DNA reads TGTGCCAGCAGCCCGAGGACAGGGGGCTCAGATACGCAGTATTTT.